The entry that follows covers one T cell receptor (beta chain) sequence. The sample comes from a study of cytomegalovirus exposure and HLA in healthy donors. With 60 Vbeta and 13 Jbeta primers, the PCR was carried out. The method was immunoSEQ multiplex PCR; TCRdb's version includes in-frame clones alone and lacks a portion of them. The sample has about 160,000 clones; around 80% are singletons. Material: PBMCs. This receptor was taken from a woman aged 45-65 years in good health and CMV-seropositive.

The CDR3 loop reads CASNPVGGTDTQYF. The CDR3 bases are TGTGCCAGCAACCCTGTTGGAGGCACAGATACGCAGTATTTT. V gene TRBV11-2 combines with J gene TRBJ2-3; no clear D. Germline lookup yields CDR1 SGHAT and CDR2 FQNNGV. V was cut by 7 bases and J by 1 base, with 12 bases left in between. The CDR3 has 14 residues.